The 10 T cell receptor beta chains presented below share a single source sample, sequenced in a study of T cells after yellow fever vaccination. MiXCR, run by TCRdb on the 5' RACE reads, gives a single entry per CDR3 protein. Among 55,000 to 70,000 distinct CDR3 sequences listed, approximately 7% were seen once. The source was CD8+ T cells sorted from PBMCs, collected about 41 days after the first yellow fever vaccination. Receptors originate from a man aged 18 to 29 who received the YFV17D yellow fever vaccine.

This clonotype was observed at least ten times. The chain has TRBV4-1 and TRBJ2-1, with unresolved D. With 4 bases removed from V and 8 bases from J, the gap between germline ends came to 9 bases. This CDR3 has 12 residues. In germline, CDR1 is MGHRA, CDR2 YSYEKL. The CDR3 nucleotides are TGCGCCAGCAGCCCGGACGCCGATGAGCAGTTCTTC. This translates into CASSPDADEQFF.

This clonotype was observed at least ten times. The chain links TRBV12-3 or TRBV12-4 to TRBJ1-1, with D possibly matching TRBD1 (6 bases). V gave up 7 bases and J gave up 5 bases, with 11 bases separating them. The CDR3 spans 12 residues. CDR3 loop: CASIRGGTEAFF. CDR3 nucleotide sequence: TGTGCCAGCATCAGAGGGGGGACTGAAGCTTTCTTT.

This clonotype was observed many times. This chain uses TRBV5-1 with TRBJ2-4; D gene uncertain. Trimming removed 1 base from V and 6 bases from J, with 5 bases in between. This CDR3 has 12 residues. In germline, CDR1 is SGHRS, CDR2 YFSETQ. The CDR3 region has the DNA TGCGCCAGCAGCTTGTACGGAAACATTCAGTACTTC. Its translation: CASSLYGNIQYF.

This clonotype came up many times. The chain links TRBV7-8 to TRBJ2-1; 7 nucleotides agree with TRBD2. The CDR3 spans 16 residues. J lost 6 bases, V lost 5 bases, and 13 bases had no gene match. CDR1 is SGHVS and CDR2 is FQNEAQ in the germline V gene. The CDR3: CASSPRERGVFNEQFF. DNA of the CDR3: TGTGCCAGCAGCCCGAGGGAGCGGGGAGTGTTCAATGAGCAGTTCTTC.

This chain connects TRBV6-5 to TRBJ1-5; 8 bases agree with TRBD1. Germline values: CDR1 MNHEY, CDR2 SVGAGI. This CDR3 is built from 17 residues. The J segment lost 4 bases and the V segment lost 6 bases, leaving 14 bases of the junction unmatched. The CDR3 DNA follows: TGTGCCAGCAGCCCTCCGTCGGGACAGGCGGCAAATCAGCCCCAGCATTTT. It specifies CASSPPSGQAANQPQHF.

The CDR3 loop is CASSLGRGAKNIQYF. CDR3 nucleotide sequence: TGTGCCAGCAGCTTAGGCAGGGGAGCTAAAAACATTCAGTACTTC. The chain carries TRBV7-2 and TRBJ2-4; possible D gene TRBD1, 6 bases. From germline, CDR1 is SGHTA and CDR2 FQGNSA. With 1 base removed from V and 4 bases from J, the gap between germline ends came to 11 bases. The CDR3 spans 15 residues.

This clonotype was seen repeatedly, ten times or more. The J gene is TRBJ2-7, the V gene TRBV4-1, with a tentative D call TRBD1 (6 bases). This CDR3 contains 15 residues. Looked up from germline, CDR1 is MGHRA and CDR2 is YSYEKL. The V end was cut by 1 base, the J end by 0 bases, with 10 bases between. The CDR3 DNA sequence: TGCGCCAGCAGCCAAGGGACGGACAGCTCCTACGAGCAGTACTTC. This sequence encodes CASSQGTDSSYEQYF.

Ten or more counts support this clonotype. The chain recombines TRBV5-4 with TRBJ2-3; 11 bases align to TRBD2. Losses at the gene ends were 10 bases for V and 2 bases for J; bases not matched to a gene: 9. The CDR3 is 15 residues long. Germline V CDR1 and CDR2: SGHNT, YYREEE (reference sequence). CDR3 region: CAGFIAGGLTDTQYF. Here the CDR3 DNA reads TGTGCCGGATTTATAGCGGGGGGGCTCACAGATACGCAGTATTTT.

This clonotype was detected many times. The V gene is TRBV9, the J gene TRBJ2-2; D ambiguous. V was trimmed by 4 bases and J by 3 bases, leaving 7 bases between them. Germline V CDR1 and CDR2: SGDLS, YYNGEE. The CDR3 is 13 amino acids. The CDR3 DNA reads TGTGCCAGCAGCCCCCCTGACACCGGGGAGCTGTTTTTT. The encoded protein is CASSPPDTGELFF.

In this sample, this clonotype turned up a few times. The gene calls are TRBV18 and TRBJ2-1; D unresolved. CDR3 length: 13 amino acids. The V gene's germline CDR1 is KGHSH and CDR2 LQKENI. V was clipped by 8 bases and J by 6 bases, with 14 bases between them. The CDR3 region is CASADGPRNEQFF. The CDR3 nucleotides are TGTGCCAGCGCAGACGGGCCCCGCAATGAGCAGTTCTTC. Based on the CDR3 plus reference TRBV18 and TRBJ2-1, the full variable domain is NAGVMQNPRHLVRRRGQEARLRCSPMKGHSHVYWYRQLPEEGLKFMVYLQKENIIDESGMPKERFSAEFPKEGPSILRIQQVVRGDSAAYFCASADGPRNEQFFGPGTRLTVL.